The rows below give T cell receptor beta chains drawn from one sample of a study of blood T cell repertoires in COVID-19. Libraries were prepared by immunoSEQ multiplex PCR; TCRdb keeps only in-frame clonotypes and omits some of them. The repertoire holds approximately 97,000 clones, with 90% as singletons. Material: peripheral blood. The receptors derive from a man aged 55 to 70 with acute or convalescent COVID-19. The CDR3 runs from the conserved cysteine through the conserved F or W. The D gene is left open where the match is weak.

TRBD1,TRBV19,CASSIQGAQWGYTF
.,TRBV27,CASSLTQGSTEAFF
TRBD1,TRBV7-9,CASSSRPGTGGGNTEAFF
TRBD1,TRBV7-6,CASSPAGGNTGELFF
.,TRBV28,CASRNRDDIYF
TRBD1,TRBV10-2,CASRGTANTGELFF
TRBD1,TRBV27,CASSLFYQGDGANVLTF
.,TRBV3-1/TRBV3-2,CASSPGQGGRDTQYF
.,TRBV5-1,CASDNVDRGRGTEAFF
.,TRBV5-1,CASSLEGAGEETQYF
.,TRBV7-2,CASSFRDTGELFF
TRBD2,TRBV3-1/TRBV3-2,CASSPRFSGRPSNEQFF
.,TRBV6-5,CASRPAGFSDTQYF
.,TRBV12-3/TRBV12-4,CASSSGQTQYF
TRBD1,TRBV3-1/TRBV3-2,CASSQLDRGLTEAFF
TRBD1,TRBV6-6,CASSRGTGGARGYGYTF
.,TRBV4-1,CASSGQGYYGYTF
TRBD1,TRBV3-1/TRBV3-2,CASRRQGASYGYTF
TRBD2,TRBV5-4,CASSLRRGGLETQYF
.,TRBV3-1/TRBV3-2,CASSQGAAINIQYF
.,TRBV3-1/TRBV3-2,CASSLNGRTDTQYF
.,TRBV6-5,CAAATGTNYGYTF